This is a list of T cell receptor beta chains from one sample in a study of molecular identifiers for immune sequencing clone quantification. MiXCR, applied by TCRdb to the PCR reads, yields one record per CDR3 protein. The repertoire has some 13,000 distinct CDR3 sequences, roughly 16% of them found once; the top ten carry approximately 1.5%. The sample was naive CD8+ T cells from blood, with Jurkat cell RNA spiked in. Every receptor here comes from a human donor in good health. Some libraries in this study had Jurkat cell RNA spiked in. Both conserved end residues are part of each CDR3. Fields, in order: CDR3 protein, CDR3 DNA, clone size, J gene, V gene, D gene. The D gene is left open where the match is weak. Only some rows state a clone size, as once, few, many or a class for expanded clones.

CDR3 protein: CASSTPRGGGRWDTEAFF; CDR3 DNA: TGTGCCAGCAGCACTCCCCGAGGGGGGGGCAGATGGGACACTGAAGCTTTCTTT; clone size: many; J gene: TRBJ1-1; V gene: TRBV11-2; D gene: .
CDR3 protein: CSVEDRDSYEQYF; CDR3 DNA: TGCAGCGTTGAAGATCGGGACAGCTACGAGCAGTACTTC; clone size: once; J gene: TRBJ2-7; V gene: TRBV29-1; D gene: TRBD1
CDR3 protein: CASRRDHLPTGNSGNTIYF; CDR3 DNA: TGCGCCAGCAGACGAGATCACCTCCCGACAGGGAACTCTGGAAACACCATATATTTT; clone size: .; J gene: TRBJ1-3; V gene: TRBV10-1; D gene: TRBD1
CDR3 protein: CASSPYYEQYF; CDR3 DNA: TGTGCCAGCAGTCCATACTACGAGCAGTACTTC; clone size: few; J gene: TRBJ2-7; V gene: TRBV27; D gene: .
CDR3 protein: CASSFPPGGAGDNEQFF; CDR3 DNA: TGTGCCAGCAGTTTCCCCCCCGGAGGGGCGGGTGACAATGAGCAGTTCTTC; clone size: many; J gene: TRBJ2-1; V gene: TRBV12-3/TRBV12-4; D gene: .
CDR3 protein: CASSKRGKNQPQHF; CDR3 DNA: TGTGCCAGCAGCAAAAGAGGGAAGAATCAGCCCCAGCATTTT; clone size: many; J gene: TRBJ1-5; V gene: TRBV21-1; D gene: .
CDR3 protein: CASSQGEVDTQYF; CDR3 DNA: TGCGCCAGCAGCCAGGGAGAGGTAGATACGCAGTATTTT; clone size: medium-sized; J gene: TRBJ2-3; V gene: TRBV4-3; D gene: .
CDR3 protein: CATSRGVSGGNEQFF; CDR3 DNA: TGTGCCACCAGCAGAGGTGTTAGCGGGGGCAATGAGCAGTTCTTC; clone size: .; J gene: TRBJ2-1; V gene: TRBV15; D gene: TRBD2
CDR3 protein: CASSSRATSGGTDTQYF; CDR3 DNA: TGTGCCAGCAGCTCCCGGGCGACTAGCGGGGGCACAGATACGCAGTATTTT; clone size: many; J gene: TRBJ2-3; V gene: TRBV11-3; D gene: TRBD2
CDR3 protein: CASSPGTSGSGRELFF; CDR3 DNA: TGTGCCAGCAGCCCTGGGACTAGCGGGAGCGGGCGGGAGCTGTTTTTT; clone size: many; J gene: TRBJ2-2; V gene: TRBV7-9; D gene: TRBD2
CDR3 protein: CASSQVPGASYEQYF; CDR3 DNA: TGCGCCAGCAGCCAAGTGCCAGGGGCATCCTACGAGCAGTACTTC; clone size: many; J gene: TRBJ2-7; V gene: TRBV4-1; D gene: .
CDR3 protein: CAWSFGTYEQYF; CDR3 DNA: TGTGCCTGGAGTTTCGGGACCTACGAGCAGTACTTC; clone size: many; J gene: TRBJ2-7; V gene: TRBV30; D gene: .
CDR3 protein: CASSFPTGQRGLPPRGDTDTQYF; CDR3 DNA: TGTGCCAGCAGTTTCCCTACCGGCCAGCGGGGACTGCCTCCGAGGGGGGACACAGATACGCAGTATTTT; clone size: many; J gene: TRBJ2-3; V gene: TRBV6-2/TRBV6-3; D gene: .
CDR3 protein: CASSPEGLLAEYYNEQFF; CDR3 DNA: TGTGCCAGCAGTCCCGAGGGCCTACTAGCGGAATACTACAATGAGCAGTTCTTC; clone size: few; J gene: TRBJ2-1; V gene: TRBV6-6; D gene: TRBD2
CDR3 protein: CASSPWVLRTDTQYF; CDR3 DNA: TGTGCCAGCAGTCCCTGGGTCCTTCGAACTGATACGCAGTATTTT; clone size: medium-sized; J gene: TRBJ2-3; V gene: TRBV6-2/TRBV6-3; D gene: .
CDR3 protein: CASSPWGFPTDAQYF; CDR3 DNA: TGTGCCAGCAGTCCATGGGGGTTCCCTACAGATGCGCAGTATTTT; clone size: .; J gene: TRBJ2-3; V gene: TRBV27; D gene: .
CDR3 protein: CASSERLKTSQETQYF; CDR3 DNA: TGTGCCAGCAGCGAGCGACTAAAGACTAGTCAAGAGACCCAGTACTTC; clone size: medium-sized; J gene: TRBJ2-5; V gene: TRBV2; D gene: .
CDR3 protein: CASSVDGTGYEQYF; CDR3 DNA: TGTGCCAGCAGCGTGGACGGGACTGGGTACGAGCAGTACTTC; clone size: medium-sized; J gene: TRBJ2-7; V gene: TRBV9; D gene: .
CDR3 protein: CASSTQGSANTEAFF; CDR3 DNA: TGTGCCAGCAGTACGCAGGGGTCGGCGAACACTGAAGCTTTCTTT; clone size: medium-sized; J gene: TRBJ1-1; V gene: TRBV27; D gene: .
CDR3 protein: CASSLDVAEETQYF; CDR3 DNA: TGTGCCAGCAGCTTAGATGTAGCGGAAGAGACCCAGTACTTC; clone size: many; J gene: TRBJ2-5; V gene: TRBV13; D gene: .
CDR3 protein: CASSLAFGTNYGYTF; CDR3 DNA: TGTGCCAGCAGCTTGGCCTTCGGCACTAACTATGGCTACACCTTC; clone size: few; J gene: TRBJ1-2; V gene: TRBV5-3; D gene: .
CDR3 protein: CASSFVGAWQANTEAFF; CDR3 DNA: TGCGCCAGCAGCTTTGTCGGAGCATGGCAAGCGAACACTGAAGCTTTCTTT; clone size: medium-sized; J gene: TRBJ1-1; V gene: TRBV5-1; D gene: .
CDR3 protein: CASSKLAGAYEQYF; CDR3 DNA: TGCGCCAGCAGCAAACTAGCGGGAGCCTACGAGCAGTACTTC; clone size: .; J gene: TRBJ2-7; V gene: TRBV4-1; D gene: TRBD2
CDR3 protein: CASSYRGETQYF; CDR3 DNA: TGTGCCAGCAGCTACAGGGGTGAGACCCAGTACTTC; clone size: many; J gene: TRBJ2-5; V gene: TRBV11-2; D gene: TRBD1
CDR3 protein: CASSPEGLADFTDTQYF; CDR3 DNA: TGTGCCAGCAGCCCGGAGGGTCTAGCGGATTTCACAGATACGCAGTATTTT; clone size: medium-sized; J gene: TRBJ2-3; V gene: TRBV14; D gene: TRBD2
CDR3 protein: CASSPGVGDSNQPQHF; CDR3 DNA: TGTGCCAGCAGTCCGGGTGTGGGGGACTCTAATCAGCCCCAGCATTTT; clone size: medium-sized; J gene: TRBJ1-5; V gene: TRBV6-5; D gene: .
CDR3 protein: CASSEGAASFNEQFF; CDR3 DNA: TGTGCCAGCAGTGAAGGAGCTGCTAGTTTCAATGAGCAGTTCTTC; clone size: many; J gene: TRBJ2-1; V gene: TRBV6-1; D gene: .
CDR3 protein: CSGEGPGDEQYF; CDR3 DNA: TGCAGCGGCGAGGGGCCAGGCGACGAGCAGTACTTC; clone size: medium-sized; J gene: TRBJ2-7; V gene: TRBV20-1; D gene: .
CDR3 protein: CASSFSGSAQETQYF; CDR3 DNA: TGTGCCAGCAGCTTTAGCGGGAGCGCCCAAGAGACCCAGTACTTC; clone size: medium-sized; J gene: TRBJ2-5; V gene: TRBV7-9; D gene: TRBD2
CDR3 protein: CASSLGALIYEQHF; CDR3 DNA: TGTGCCAGCAGCTTAGGGGCATTGATCTACGAGCAGCACTTC; clone size: .; J gene: TRBJ2-7; V gene: TRBV7-9; D gene: .
CDR3 protein: CVSSFLAEYYNEQFF; CDR3 DNA: TGTGTCAGCAGTTTCCTTGCCGAGTACTACAATGAGCAGTTCTTC; clone size: .; J gene: TRBJ2-1; V gene: TRBV27; D gene: .